The following is a TCR beta chain sequence with its context. The sample belongs to a study of blood T cell repertoires in COVID-19. Study as a whole: There were acute and convalescent COVID-19 samples, and they came from the United States, Italy and Spain.

Sequenced by immunoSEQ multiplex PCR; TCRdb stores in-frame clones only, minus some. Of a few hundred thousand clones in the sample, over 75% were seen once. V gave up 4 bases and J gave up 4 bases; unmatched junction bases: 3. CDR3 length equals 14 residues. CDR1 SGHDT and CDR2 YYEEEE come from the germline V gene. Recruits, aged about 18 to 90 years, lived in 25 or so US areas. Assignments of participants to cohorts depended upon their own reported clinical history. Sample: PBMCs or T cells enriched from blood (not recorded which). V and J are TRBV5-6 and TRBJ2-5; 11 nucleotides match TRBD2. The receptor was derived from a man aged 40-49 years in a cohort exposed to, infected with or recovered from COVID-19 (not recorded which). In DNA form, the CDR3 reads TGTGCCAGCAGCCCCGGACTAGCGGGAGAGACCCAGTACTTC. This codes for CASSPGLAGETQYF.